This passage covers 20 T cell receptor beta chains from one sample sequenced in a study of cytomegalovirus exposure and HLA in healthy donors. Vbeta (60) and Jbeta (13) primers were used in the PCR. Profiled with immunoSEQ multiplex PCR; TCRdb holds only in-frame clones, not every one. The sample lists 150,000 to 200,000 clones, 65% to 80% occurring once. Sequencing was done on a sample of PBMCs. The receptor set was obtained from a woman aged 25 to 39 in good health and CMV-seropositive.

V gene TRBV18 combines with J gene TRBJ2-3; D is unresolved. Germline assignment: CDR1 KGHSH and CDR2 LQKENI. Deletions cut 0 bases from V and 3 bases from J, with 10 bases between. The CDR3 runs 15 residues. CDR3 in amino acids: CASSPPIAGTDTQYF. The DNA for the CDR3 is TGTGCCAGCTCACCACCTATAGCCGGTACAGATACGCAGTATTTT.

Notes on this clone: It is likely a read error, because the conserved phenylalanine at the end of the CDR3 is missing. The DNA is omitted, as the CDR3 cannot be located on it reliably, and the CDR3 follows TCRdb's listing. The CDR3 region is CASSLNQGFRVAYE. The rearrangement joins TRBV27 to TRBJ1-1; the tabulated D call, TRBD1, remains unverified against the DNA. Per germline, CDR1 MNHEY and CDR2 SMNVEV (reference sequence). Including both end residues, the CDR3 is 14 amino acids long.

This sequence joins TRBV5-1 and TRBJ1-3; 7 bases match TRBD1. The CDR3 runs to 15 residues. Germline CDR1 is SGHRS and CDR2 is YFSETQ. Trimming took 0 bases from V and 0 from J; bases not matched to a gene: 0. In DNA form, the CDR3 reads TGCGCCAGCAGCTTGGGGGACAGCTCTGGAAACACCATATATTTT. This sequence encodes CASSLGDSSGNTIYF.

V usage is TRBV21-1 and J usage is TRBJ2-1; the DNA was not compared with TRBD1, the D call given in the table. TRBV21-1 is a pseudogene. This CDR3 comprises 12 residues. The CDR3 coding sequence is TGTGCCAGCAACTCAGGGTACAATGAGCAGTTCTTC. It translates to CASNSGYNEQFF.

DNA of the CDR3: TGTGCCAGCAGCTTTAGCGGGGGGGCCGTCAATGAGCAGTTCTTC. Translation gives CASSFSGGAVNEQFF. The chain is built from TRBV7-8 and TRBJ2-1, with 11 bases identical to TRBD2. Germline values: CDR1 SGHVS, CDR2 FQNEAQ. V dropped 3 bases and J dropped 6; count of bases not matched to a gene: 4. This CDR3 spans 15 amino acids.

This clone came up once. The J gene is TRBJ1-3, the V gene TRBV30; 9 bases fit TRBD1. CDR1 and CDR2 from the germline V gene are GTSNPN and SVGIG (reference sequence). With V trimmed by 3 bases and J by 3 bases, 9 bases remained unmatched. This CDR3 comprises 16 residues. The CDR3 DNA reads TGTGCCTGGAGCGCCTTTTGGACAGGGGATGGAAACACCATATATTTT. This codes for CAWSAFWTGDGNTIYF.

CDR3 coding DNA: TGTGCCAGCACCGTGGGGGGGACAGGGAGGCTGGCTGAAGCTTTCTTT. Its translation: CASTVGGTGRLAEAFF. This rearrangement joins TRBV6-6 to TRBJ1-1, with 9 bases lining up with TRBD1. The CDR3 contains 16 residues. Germline V gene data show CDR1 as MNHNY and CDR2 as SVGAGI (reference sequence). The V and J ends lost 7 bases and 6 bases, in that order; junction bases with no gene match: 15.

A note on this clone: One junction end does not reproduce the germline sequence, and a read error may be involved. V usage is TRBV9 and J usage is TRBJ2-3; unclear D gene. The V gene's germline CDR1 is SGDLS and CDR2 YYNGEE. This CDR3 is 13 amino acids long. In DNA, the CDR3 is TGTGCCAGCACCGTACTCGGCACAGATACGCAGTATTTT. This translates into CASTVLGTDTQYF.

This clone was seen a single time. This chain uses TRBV4-2 with TRBJ1-4; a possible D gene is TRBD1 (5 bases). V lost 0 bases and J 3 bases, leaving 14 bases between the germline ends. The CDR3 is 17 amino acids. The V gene's germline CDR1 is LGHNA and CDR2 YNFKEQ. CDR3: CASSQETFREANEKLFF. The CDR3 nucleotides read TGTGCCAGCAGCCAAGAGACCTTCAGGGAAGCTAATGAAAAACTGTTTTTT.

The gene calls are TRBV19 and TRBJ1-2; 7 nucleotides match TRBD1. Per germline, CDR1 LNHDA and CDR2 SQIVND (reference sequence). The CDR3 has 15 residues. Trimming took 3 bases from V and 3 from J; bases not matched to a gene: 7. As DNA, the CDR3 is TGTGCCAGTAGTATGAGGGGGCCCCCTCACTATGGCTACACCTTC. Encoded protein: CASSMRGPPHYGYTF.

The CDR3 loop reads CASSRGQGINYGYTF. CDR3 nucleotides: TGTGCCAGCAGTCGAGGACAGGGGATTAACTATGGCTACACCTTC. This chain connects TRBV28 to TRBJ1-2; 9 nucleotides line up with TRBD1. V was clipped by 5 bases and J by 1 base; unmatched bases: 5. This CDR3 comprises 15 residues. Per the germline V gene, CDR1 is MDHEN and CDR2 is SYDVKM.

The chain joins TRBV28 to TRBJ2-5, with D hard to call. Trimming removed 6 bases from V and 5 bases from J, with 19 bases in between. This CDR3 spans 15 amino acids. Per germline, CDR1 MDHEN and CDR2 SYDVKM. DNA of the CDR3: TGTGCCAGCAGCTTCAGGCTGGGCAGATCGGAGACCCAGTACTTC. It codes for CASSFRLGRSETQYF.

This clone was detected a few times. One end of the junction fails to match germline, which may point to a read error. The CDR3 DNA reads TGTGCCAGCAGGGAAAAGGGACAGAAACCGTTTTTT. As protein: CASREKGQKPFF. The chain carries TRBV28 and TRBJ1-4, with 7 bases fitting TRBD1. The CDR3 has 12 residues. The germline V gene encodes CDR1 MDHEN and CDR2 SYDVKM.

The chain combines TRBV7-2 with TRBJ1-2; no clear D gene. There are 14 residues in the CDR3. Germline loops: CDR1 SGHTA, CDR2 FQGNSA. V gave up 5 bases and J gave up 5 bases, with 15 bases separating them. CDR3 coding DNA: TGTGCCAGCAGCCCAAGCCTATCGGTATATGGCTACACCTTC. This gives the protein CASSPSLSVYGYTF. Using reference TRBV7-2 and TRBJ1-2 for the parts outside the CDR3, the full variable domain is GAGVSQSPSNKVTEKGKDVELRCDPISGHTALYWYRQSLGQGLEFLIYFQGNSAPDKSGLPSDRFSAERTGGSVSTLTIQRTQQEDSAVYLCASSPSLSVYGYTFGSGTRLTVV.

J is TRBJ2-3 and V is TRBV27, with 8 bases aligning to TRBD1. The germline V gene has CDR1 MNHEY and CDR2 SMNVEV (reference sequence). CDR3 length: 15 residues. The V gene end was trimmed by 2 bases and the J gene end by 7 bases; junction bases not matched to a gene: 8. The CDR3 reads CASSLRTGTSNTQYF. The CDR3 DNA reads TGTGCCAGCAGTTTAAGGACAGGGACCTCAAATACGCAGTATTTT.

The chain combines TRBV29-1 with TRBJ2-3; TRBD2 agrees at 10 bases. Germline values: CDR1 SQVTM, CDR2 ANQGSEA. J was trimmed by 7 bases and V by 5 bases; bases with no gene match: 12. CDR3 length: 15 amino acids. The CDR3 DNA reads as TGCAGCGTTTCCGGACTAAGCGGGGGGGCAAATACGCAGTATTTT. It codes for CSVSGLSGGANTQYF.

This chain links TRBV2 with TRBJ2-5; TRBD1 matches 9 bases. The J call may be mistaken, given a closer DNA end match to TRBJ2-7. In germline, CDR1 is SNHLY, CDR2 FYNNEI. This CDR3 comprises 16 residues. CDR3 sequence: CASSEVGDRVSYEQYF. As DNA, the CDR3 is TGTGCCAGCAGTGAAGTAGGGGACAGGGTCTCCTACGAGCAGTACTTC.

J is TRBJ2-3 and V is TRBV2; perhaps TRBD2 as D (7 bases). Germline assignment: CDR1 SNHLY and CDR2 FYNNEI. This CDR3 region has 16 residues. Trimming cost V 6 bases and J 0 bases, with 16 bases left between them. DNA of the CDR3: TGTGCCAGCAGCCCACCGGGGGGCCCAAGCACAGATACGCAGTATTTT. Residues: CASSPPGGPSTDTQYF.

This clone has just one count. CDR3 protein: CASSYGVGGGSEKLFF. The CDR3 DNA reads as TGTGCCAGCAGTTATGGGGTTGGTGGAGGGAGTGAAAAACTGTTTTTT. The chain links TRBV6-5 to TRBJ1-4, with no clear D. The CDR3 is 16 residues long. Trimming removed 3 bases from V and 7 bases from J, with 18 bases in between. The germline gives CDR1 MNHEY, CDR2 SVGAGI.

V is TRBV18 and J is TRBJ2-1; TRBD2 matches 7 bases. There are 14 residues in the CDR3. The V gene end was trimmed by 6 bases and the J gene end by 5 bases; junction bases not matched to a gene: 7. The germline V gene has CDR1 KGHSH and CDR2 LQKENI. CDR3 residues: CASSLGLENNEQFF. The DNA for the CDR3 is TGTGCCAGCTCCCTCGGACTAGAGAACAATGAGCAGTTCTTC.